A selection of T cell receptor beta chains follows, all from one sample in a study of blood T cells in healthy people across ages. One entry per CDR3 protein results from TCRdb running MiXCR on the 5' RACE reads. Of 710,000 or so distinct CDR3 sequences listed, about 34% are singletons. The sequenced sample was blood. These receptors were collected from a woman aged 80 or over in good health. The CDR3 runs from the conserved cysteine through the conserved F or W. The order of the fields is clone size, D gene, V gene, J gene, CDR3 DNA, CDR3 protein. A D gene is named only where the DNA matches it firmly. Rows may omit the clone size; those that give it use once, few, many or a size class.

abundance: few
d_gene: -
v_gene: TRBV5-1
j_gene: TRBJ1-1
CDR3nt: TGCGCCAGCAGCTTGGGAGGAGGGAGCCCTTTGAACACTGAAGCTTTCTTT
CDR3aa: CASSLGGGSPLNTEAFF

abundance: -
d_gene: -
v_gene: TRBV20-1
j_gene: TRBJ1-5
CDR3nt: TGCAGTGCTAGCACGGGGTTAAGGCAGGGCCAGCAGCCCCAGCATTTT
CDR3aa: CSASTGLRQGQQPQHF

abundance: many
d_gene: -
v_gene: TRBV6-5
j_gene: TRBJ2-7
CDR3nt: TGTGCAACGTCTCGGGGGCCCTCCTACGAGCAGTACTTC
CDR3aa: CATSRGPSYEQYF

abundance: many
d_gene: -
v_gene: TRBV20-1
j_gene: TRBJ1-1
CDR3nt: TGCAGTGCTAGATTCGGCTTAGAGGGTTCTGAAGCTTTCTTT
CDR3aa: CSARFGLEGSEAFF

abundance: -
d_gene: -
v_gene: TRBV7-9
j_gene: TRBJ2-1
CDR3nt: TGTGCCAGCAGCTTAGGCCCAAGTGAGCAGTTCTTC
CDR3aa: CASSLGPSEQFF

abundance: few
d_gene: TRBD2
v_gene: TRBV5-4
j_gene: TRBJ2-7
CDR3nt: TGTGCCAGCAGTCCCCCTCCAGCGGGGGGCATCCTCTACAATGAGCAGTACTTC
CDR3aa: CASSPPPAGGILYNEQYF

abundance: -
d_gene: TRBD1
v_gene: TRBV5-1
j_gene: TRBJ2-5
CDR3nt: TGCGCCAGCAGCGAAGGGACAGGGCCCCAAGAGACCCAGTACTTC
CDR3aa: CASSEGTGPQETQYF

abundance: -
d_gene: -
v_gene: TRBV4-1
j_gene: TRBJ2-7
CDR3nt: TGCGCCAGCAGCCAAGATCATCCTAGCTTCGGGGAGCAGTACTTC
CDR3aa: CASSQDHPSFGEQYF

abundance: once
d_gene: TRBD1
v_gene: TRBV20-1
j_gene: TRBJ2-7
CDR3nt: TGCAGTGCTAGCCGGGACAGGATCTACGAGCAGTACTTC
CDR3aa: CSASRDRIYEQYF

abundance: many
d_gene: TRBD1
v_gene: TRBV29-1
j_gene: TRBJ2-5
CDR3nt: TGCAGCGTCACCGGGACAGGACAAGAGACCCAGTACTTC
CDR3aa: CSVTGTGQETQYF

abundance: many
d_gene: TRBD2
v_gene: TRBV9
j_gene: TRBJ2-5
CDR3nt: TGTGCCAGCAGCGTCTCCCCCGGGACTAGCGGGGGGGCGGAGGAGCAGTACTTC
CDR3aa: CASSVSPGTSGGAEEQYF

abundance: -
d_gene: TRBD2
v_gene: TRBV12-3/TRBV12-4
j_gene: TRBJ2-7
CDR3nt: TGTGCCAGCAGTTTAGCCCAGGGACTAGCGGGGGGGAATGAGCAGTACTTC
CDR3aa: CASSLAQGLAGGNEQYF

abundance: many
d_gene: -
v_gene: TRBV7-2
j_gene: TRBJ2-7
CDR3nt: TGTGCCAGCCGCCGCGCAGGCGATCCCTACGAGCAGTACTTC
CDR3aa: CASRRAGDPYEQYF

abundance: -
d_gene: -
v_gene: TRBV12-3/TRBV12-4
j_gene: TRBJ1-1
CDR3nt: TGTGCCAGCAGTTTAAAGCTAGGCAGTGAAGCTTTCTTT
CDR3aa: CASSLKLGSEAFF

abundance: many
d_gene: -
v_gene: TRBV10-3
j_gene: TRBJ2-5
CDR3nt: TGTGCCATCAGTGACTTCCCAGGGCGAGAGACCCAGTACTTC
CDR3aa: CAISDFPGRETQYF

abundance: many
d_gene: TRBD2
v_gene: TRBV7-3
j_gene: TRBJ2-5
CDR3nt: TGTGCCAGCAGTATAGCGGGGAGGGAGACCCAGTACTTC
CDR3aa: CASSIAGRETQYF

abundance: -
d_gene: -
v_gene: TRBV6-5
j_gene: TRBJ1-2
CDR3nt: TGTGCCAGCAGTTACAGAGGAATGGGGGGCTACACCTTC
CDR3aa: CASSYRGMGGYTF

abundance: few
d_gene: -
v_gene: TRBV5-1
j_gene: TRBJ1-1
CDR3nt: TGCGCCAGCAGCTTGGGTCGCAGGGGCTCTGAAGCTTTCTTT
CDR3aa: CASSLGRRGSEAFF

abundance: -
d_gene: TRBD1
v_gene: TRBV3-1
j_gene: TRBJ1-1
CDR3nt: TGTGCCAGCAGCCGCCGACAGGGTCACACTGAAGCTTTCTTT
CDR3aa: CASSRRQGHTEAFF

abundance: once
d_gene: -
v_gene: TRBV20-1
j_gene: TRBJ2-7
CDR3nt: TGCAGTGCTAAAGGCGGTCTGAACTCCCCCCGCGAGCAGTACTTC
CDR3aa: CSAKGGLNSPREQYF

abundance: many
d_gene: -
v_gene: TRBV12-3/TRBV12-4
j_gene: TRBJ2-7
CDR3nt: TGTGCCAGCAGCCGACAGTCCCAGAGCTCCTACGAGCAGTACTTC
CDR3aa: CASSRQSQSSYEQYF

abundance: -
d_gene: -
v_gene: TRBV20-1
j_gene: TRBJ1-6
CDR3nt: TGCAGTGCTAGAGACCCCCGTGAAGGAGAGGTTCGGCCCCCCCACTTT
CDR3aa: CSARDPREGEVRPPHF

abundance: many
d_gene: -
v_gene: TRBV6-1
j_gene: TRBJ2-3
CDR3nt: TGTGCCAGCAGTGAACGCCTGCGGATCAATACGCAGTATTTT
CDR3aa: CASSERLRINTQYF

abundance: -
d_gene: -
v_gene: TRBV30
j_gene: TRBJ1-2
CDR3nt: TGTGCCTGGAGCCCCATTTGGGGGGTCTATGGCTACACCTTC
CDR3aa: CAWSPIWGVYGYTF

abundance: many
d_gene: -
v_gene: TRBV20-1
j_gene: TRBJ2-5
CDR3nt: TGCAGTGCCTCCGTGGTAGCGAAAGATGGAGAGACCCAGTACTTC
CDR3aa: CSASVVAKDGETQYF

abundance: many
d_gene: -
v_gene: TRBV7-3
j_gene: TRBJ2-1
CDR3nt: TGTGCCAGCAGCTTAACAAGCGGTCCCTACAATGAGCAGTTCTTC
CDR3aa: CASSLTSGPYNEQFF

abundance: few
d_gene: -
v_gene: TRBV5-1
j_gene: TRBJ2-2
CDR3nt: TGCGCCAGCAGCGCCACCGGGATGAACACCGGGGAGCTGTTTTTT
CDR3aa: CASSATGMNTGELFF

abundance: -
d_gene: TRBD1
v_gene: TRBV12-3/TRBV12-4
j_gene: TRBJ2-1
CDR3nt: TGTGCCAGCAGTTTATTGGGGGGACAGGTAGAGCAGTTCTTC
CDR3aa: CASSLLGGQVEQFF

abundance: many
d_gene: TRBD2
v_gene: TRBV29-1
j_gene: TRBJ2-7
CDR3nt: TGCAGCGTTAGACTAGCGGTGAGCTCCTACGAGCAGTACTTC
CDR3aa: CSVRLAVSSYEQYF

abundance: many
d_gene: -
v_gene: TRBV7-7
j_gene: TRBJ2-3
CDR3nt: TGTGCCAGCAGCTTAGGGACCGAGACAGATACGCAGTATTTT
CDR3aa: CASSLGTETDTQYF